This TCR beta chain stems from a study of Graves' ophthalmopathy and Graves' hyperthyroidism. Moderate-to-severe activity, CAS at least 3, NOSPECS at least 4 and duration under 3 months characterized donors with ophthalmopathy. Patients were left out if they had other autoimmune diseases, uncontrolled infections, pregnancy or lactation. PBMCs stemmed from more than 9.5 ml of fresh peripheral blood. Germline V gene data show CDR1 as SNHLY and CDR2 as FYNNEI. The trim removed 6 bases at V and 5 bases at J, leaving 6 bases unmatched. The CDR3 runs to 14 residues. The authors amplified TCR beta CDR3 regions from RNA transcripts. HTBI-primed first-round RT-PCR preceded second-round multiplex PCR. TCRdb recomputed calls from the multiplex PCR reads with MiXCR, one row per CDR3 protein. The top ten hold less than 60% of the sample, which has some 250,000 distinct CDR3 sequences, around 42% seen once.

Sequencing was carried out using peripheral blood. The sequence was collected from an adult man with Graves' ophthalmopathy. The chain carries TRBV2 and TRBJ1-1; 10 positions agree with TRBD1. The CDR3 sequence: CASRDRGARTEAFF. The DNA of the CDR3 is TGTGCCAGCAGGGACAGGGGGGCGAGGACTGAAGCTTTCTTT.